These 20 T cell receptor beta chains were all obtained from the same sample, sequenced in a study of blood T cell repertoires in COVID-19 (dated by TCRdb to about 2020). The method behind the library was the immunoSEQ multiplex PCR assay. TCRdb stores this immuneACCESS table with in-frame sequences only. Part of the clones is absent; in the studies checked, under half of the shortfall reflects unresolved V genes, and no reason is known for the rest. The sample includes tens of thousands of clones, with roughly 85% observed a single time. 6.5% to 9% of the sample rests with the top ten. The sequencing sample was made of peripheral blood. Receptors originate from a man aged 25-40 years with acute or convalescent COVID-19.

The genes are TRBV6-5 and TRBJ1-3, with D perhaps matching TRBD1 (6 bases). V lost 2 bases and J lost 3, with 14 bases in between. The V gene's germline CDR1 is MNHEY and CDR2 SVGAGI. The CDR3 length is 16 residues. CDR3 protein: CASSYREQGYGNTIYF. As DNA, the CDR3 is TGTGCCAGCAGTTACCGGGAACAGGGTTATGGAAACACCATATATTTT.

The V and J genes are TRBV19 and TRBJ2-1, with 9 nucleotides matching TRBD2. V gave up 5 bases and J gave up 8 bases; unmatched junction bases: 10. CDR3 length: 15 amino acids. The germline V gene encodes CDR1 LNHDA and CDR2 SQIVND (reference sequence). The CDR3 nucleotides read TGTGCCAGTAGTTTCTCTAGCGGGACATGGGATGAGCAGTTCTTC. This gives the protein CASSFSSGTWDEQFF. Full variable domain (remainder filled in from reference TRBV19 and TRBJ2-1): DGGITQSPKYLFRKEGQNVTLSCEQNLNHDAMYWYRQDPGQGLRLIYYSQIVNDFQKGDIAEGYSVSREKKESFPLTVTSAQKNPTAFYLCASSFSSGTWDEQFFGPGTRLTVL.

This clone was detected only a few times. The chain has TRBV2 and TRBJ2-1, with no clear D. There are 11 residues in the CDR3. The germline V gene has CDR1 SNHLY and CDR2 FYNNEI. V was pared by 6 bases and J by 5 bases, with 5 bases between. The CDR3 coding sequence is TGTGCCAGCAGCCTCGACAATGAGCAGTTCTTC. Its translation: CASSLDNEQFF. Complete variable domain (other parts from reference TRBV2 and TRBJ2-1): EPEVTQTPSHQVTQMGQEVILRCVPISNHLYFYWYRQILGQKVEFLVSFYNNEISEKSEIFDDQFSVERPDGSNFTLKIRSTKLEDSAMYFCASSLDNEQFFGPGTRLTVL.

In regard to this clone: The same CDR3 is also encoded by other DNA sequences in this sample. The chain is built from TRBV5-4 and TRBJ2-7; D gene uncertain. This CDR3 region has 11 residues. Between the trimmed V and J ends, which lost 3 bases and 3 bases, there was a span of 4 bases. CDR1 and CDR2 (germline): SGHNT, YYREEE (reference sequence). The CDR3 loop reads CASSSSYEQYF. CDR3 in DNA: TGTGCCAGCAGCTCGAGCTACGAGCAGTACTTC.

V usage is TRBV9 and J usage is TRBJ2-3, with a weak D call TRBD2 (7 bases). From germline, CDR1 is SGDLS and CDR2 YYNGEE. The CDR3 sequence is 16 residues long. With 4 bases removed from V and 2 bases from J, the gap between germline ends came to 17 bases. In DNA form, the CDR3 reads TGTGCCAGCAGCTCGAGGGGGGAGGGGTTCACAGATACGCAGTATTTT. Translation gives CASSSRGEGFTDTQYF.

The chain employs TRBV2 and TRBJ1-3; the D is unclear. V lost 3 bases to trimming and J lost 4 bases, with 4 bases between them. This CDR3 comprises 12 residues. Germline lookup yields CDR1 SNHLY and CDR2 FYNNEI. The CDR3 DNA follows: TGTGCCAGCAGTGACCGGGGAAACACCATATATTTT. It translates to CASSDRGNTIYF.

The CDR3: CASTLKAGINSPLHF. The CDR3 bases are TGTGCCAGTACTCTCAAGGCGGGGATCAATTCACCCCTCCACTTT. The J gene is TRBJ1-6, the V gene TRBV19; D remains ambiguous. The germline V gene encodes CDR1 LNHDA and CDR2 SQIVND (reference sequence). The CDR3 contains 15 residues. Between the trimmed V and J ends, which lost 7 bases and 7 bases, there was a span of 17 bases.

This clone is a singleton in its sample. The chain couples TRBV29-1 to TRBJ2-7; a weak D match, TRBD1 (6 bases). Deletions cut 7 bases from V and 4 bases from J, with 23 bases between. Germline CDR1 reads SQVTM; CDR2 reads ANQGSEA. This CDR3 contains 15 residues. The chain's CDR3 is CSASFPHRERYEQYF. CDR3 nucleotide sequence: TGCAGCGCCTCCTTCCCTCACAGGGAACGTTACGAGCAGTACTTC.

The chain uses TRBV2 and TRBJ2-3; tentative D call: TRBD2 (6 bases). This CDR3 region has 14 residues. Germline V gives CDR1 SNHLY, CDR2 FYNNEI. V shed 6 bases and J shed 1 base, with 11 bases lying between them. The DNA for the CDR3 is TGTGCCAGCAGCCCTAGCGTTCGCACAGATACGCAGTATTTT. Amino acids: CASSPSVRTDTQYF. The full variable domain, completed using reference TRBV2 and TRBJ2-3, is EPEVTQTPSHQVTQMGQEVILRCVPISNHLYFYWYRQILGQKVEFLVSFYNNEISEKSEIFDDQFSVERPDGSNFTLKIRSTKLEDSAMYFCASSPSVRTDTQYFGPGTRLTVL.

The rearrangement joins TRBV30 to TRBJ2-7; 8 nucleotides align to TRBD1. The J segment lost 3 bases and the V segment lost 4 bases, leaving 8 bases of the junction unmatched. The CDR3 runs to 14 residues. The germline gives CDR1 GTSNPN, CDR2 SVGIG (reference sequence). CDR3 protein: CAWIDRGKYYEQYF. In nucleotides, the CDR3 is TGTGCCTGGATCGACAGGGGCAAATACTACGAGCAGTACTTC.

The chain carries TRBV6-4 and TRBJ2-3; 7 bases map to TRBD1. Germline V gene lookup returns CDR1 MRHNA and CDR2 SNTAGT. The CDR3 is made up of 15 amino acids. Trimming took 6 bases from V and 3 from J; bases not matched to a gene: 9. The CDR3 protein is CASRLRDSTTDTQYF. In nucleotides, the CDR3 is TGTGCCAGCAGACTCCGGGACAGTACGACAGATACGCAGTATTTT.

V gene TRBV4-1 combines with J gene TRBJ2-3, with a weak D call TRBD2 (6 bases). V was trimmed by 3 bases and J by 6 bases, leaving 22 bases between them. CDR3 length: 17 amino acids. Germline loops: CDR1 MGHRA, CDR2 YSYEKL. The CDR3 sequence is CASSQGVGRFSRDTQYF. The CDR3, as DNA: TGCGCCAGCAGCCAGGGCGTGGGGAGGTTTTCCAGGGATACGCAGTATTTT.

The V call is TRBV21-1, the J call TRBJ2-2; TRBD1, the table's D call, was not compared with the DNA. TRBV21-1 is a pseudogene segment. The CDR3 sequence is 15 residues long. CDR3 in DNA: TGTGCCAGCAGCAGACAGGAACGTTGGACCGGGGAGCTGTTTTTT. This sequence encodes CASSRQERWTGELFF.

This clone was seen more than once but under ten times. V gene TRBV19 combines with J gene TRBJ1-1; D might be TRBD1 (5 bases). This CDR3 has 12 amino acids. V was cut by 4 bases and J by 6 bases, with 9 bases left in between. Germline-derived CDR1 and CDR2 are LNHDA and SQIVND (reference sequence). The CDR3 sequence: CASSNKGAEAFF. For the CDR3, the DNA is TGTGCCAGTAGTAACAAAGGGGCTGAAGCTTTCTTT.

The V and J genes are TRBV30 and TRBJ1-2, with 9 bases that match TRBD1. CDR1 GTSNPN and CDR2 SVGIG come from the germline V gene (reference sequence). The V and J ends lost 4 bases and 4 bases, in that order; junction bases with no gene match: 1. The CDR3 is 12 amino acids. The CDR3 coding sequence is TGTGCCTGGACGACAGGGGGCTATGGCTACACCTTC. It is translated as CAWTTGGYGYTF.

The chain joins TRBV12-3 or TRBV12-4 to TRBJ2-1; D possibly corresponds to TRBD1 (5 bases). Trimming left V 6 bases short and J 9 bases short, with 12 bases between. The CDR3 loop spans 12 amino acids. CDR3 sequence reads: CASSPRQGEQFF. The CDR3 DNA reads as TGTGCCAGCAGCCCCCGGCAGGGTGAGCAGTTCTTC.

The rearrangement links TRBV11-2 to TRBJ2-7, with 7 bases matching TRBD1. CDR3 size: 15 residues. Germline V gene data show CDR1 as SGHAT and CDR2 as FQNNGV. With 0 bases clipped from V and 4 bases from J, the junction kept 6 bases outside the gene matches. CDR3 coding DNA: TGTGCCAGCAGCTTAGATCGGGACAGAGGATACGAGCAGTACTTC. Residues: CASSLDRDRGYEQYF. Full variable domain (rest looked up from reference TRBV11-2 and TRBJ2-7): EAGVAQSPRYKIIEKRQSVAFWCNPISGHATLYWYQQILGQGPKLLIQFQNNGVVDDSQLPKDRFSAERLKGVDSTLKIQPAKLEDSAVYLCASSLDRDRGYEQYFGPGTRLTVT.

The chain is built from TRBV4-1 and TRBJ2-7; 11 bases match TRBD1. Germline V gene data show CDR1 as MGHRA and CDR2 as YSYEKL. The CDR3 covers 16 residues. Trimming cost V 1 base and J 7 bases; bases outside gene matches: 9. The CDR3 loop reads CASSQGLLGTGGEQYF. The CDR3 DNA follows: TGCGCCAGCAGCCAAGGCTTACTTGGGACAGGGGGGGAGCAGTACTTC.

The chain couples TRBV3-1 (or the pseudogene TRBV3-2) to TRBJ2-1; 14 bases agree with TRBD2. Germline V CDR1 and CDR2: LGHDT, YNNKEL (reference sequence). This CDR3 has 15 amino acids. V shed 4 bases and J 8 bases; nucleotides not matched to a gene: 4. The CDR3 DNA sequence: TGTGCCAGCAGCCCCGGGACTAGCGGGAGCGATGAGCAGTTCTTC. It is translated as CASSPGTSGSDEQFF.

The chain employs TRBV5-6 and TRBJ1-5, with D perhaps TRBD1 (5 bases). The CDR3 extends over 12 amino acids. V gave up 7 bases and J gave up 9 bases, with 14 bases separating them. Germline V gives CDR1 SGHDT, CDR2 YYEEEE. In DNA form, the CDR3 reads TGTGCCAGCTCAGGGACTCTGGGGCCCCAGCATTTT. Translated, it gives CASSGTLGPQHF.